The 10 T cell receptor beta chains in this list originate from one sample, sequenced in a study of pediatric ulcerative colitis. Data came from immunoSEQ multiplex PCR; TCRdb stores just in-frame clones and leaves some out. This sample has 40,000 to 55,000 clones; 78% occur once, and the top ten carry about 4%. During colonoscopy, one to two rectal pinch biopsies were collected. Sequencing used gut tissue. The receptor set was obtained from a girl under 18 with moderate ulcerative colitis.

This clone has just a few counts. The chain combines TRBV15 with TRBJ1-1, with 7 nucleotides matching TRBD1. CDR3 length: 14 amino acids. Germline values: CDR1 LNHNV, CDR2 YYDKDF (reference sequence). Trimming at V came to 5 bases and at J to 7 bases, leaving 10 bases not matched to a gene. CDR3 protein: CATSRVGTDLEAFF. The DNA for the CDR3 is TGTGCCACCAGCCGGGTTGGGACAGATCTTGAAGCTTTCTTT.

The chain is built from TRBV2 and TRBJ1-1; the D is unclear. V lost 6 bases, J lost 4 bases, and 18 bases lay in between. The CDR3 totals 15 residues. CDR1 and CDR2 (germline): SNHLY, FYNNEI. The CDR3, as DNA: TGTGCCAGCAGCCGAAGGTCGTCGAGGGTCACTGAAGCTTTCTTT. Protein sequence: CASSRRSSRVTEAFF. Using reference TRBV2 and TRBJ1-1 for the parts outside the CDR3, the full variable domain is EPEVTQTPSHQVTQMGQEVILRCVPISNHLYFYWYRQILGQKVEFLVSFYNNEISEKSEIFDDQFSVERPDGSNFTLKIRSTKLEDSAMYFCASSRRSSRVTEAFFGQGTRLTVV.

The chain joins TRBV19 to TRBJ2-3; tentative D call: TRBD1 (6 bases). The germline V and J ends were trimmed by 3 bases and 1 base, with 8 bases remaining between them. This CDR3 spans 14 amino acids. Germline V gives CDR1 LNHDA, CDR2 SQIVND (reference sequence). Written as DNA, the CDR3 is TGTGCCAGTAGTATCCCAGGGGGCACAGATACGCAGTATTTT. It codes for CASSIPGGTDTQYF.

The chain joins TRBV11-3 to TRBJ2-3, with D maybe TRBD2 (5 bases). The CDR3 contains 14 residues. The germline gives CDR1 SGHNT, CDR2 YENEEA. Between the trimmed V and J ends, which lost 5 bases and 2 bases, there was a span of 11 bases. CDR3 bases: TGTGCCAGCAGCCCAAGAGCGGCCACAGATACGCAGTATTTT. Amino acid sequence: CASSPRAATDTQYF. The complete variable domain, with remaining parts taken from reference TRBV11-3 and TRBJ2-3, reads EAGVVQSPRYKIIEKKQPVAFWCNPISGHNTLYWYLQNLGQGPELLIRYENEEAVDDSQLPKDRFSAERLKGVDSTLKIQPAELGDSAVYLCASSPRAATDTQYFGPGTRLTVL.

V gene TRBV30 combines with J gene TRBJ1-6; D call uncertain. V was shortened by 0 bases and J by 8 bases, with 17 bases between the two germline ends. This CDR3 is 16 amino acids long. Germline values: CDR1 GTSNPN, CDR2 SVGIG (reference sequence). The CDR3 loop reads CAWSVSGALRDSPLHF. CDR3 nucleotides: TGTGCCTGGAGTGTATCGGGTGCTCTCCGAGATTCACCCCTCCACTTT.

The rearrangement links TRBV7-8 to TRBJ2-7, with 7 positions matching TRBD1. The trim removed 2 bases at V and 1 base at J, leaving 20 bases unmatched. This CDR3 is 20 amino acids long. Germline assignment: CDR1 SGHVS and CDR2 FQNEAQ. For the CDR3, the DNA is TGTGCCAGCAGCTTACCAGCTTATAAAAGACAGGGTAGTGTATCCTACGAGCAGTACTTC. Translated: CASSLPAYKRQGSVSYEQYF.

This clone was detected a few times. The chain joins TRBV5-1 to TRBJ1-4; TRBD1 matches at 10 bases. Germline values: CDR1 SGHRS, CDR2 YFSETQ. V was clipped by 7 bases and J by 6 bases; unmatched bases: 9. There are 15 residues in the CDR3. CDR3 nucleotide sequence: TGCGCCAGCTGCCCCCGTGGGACAGGGGATGAAAAACTGTTTTTT. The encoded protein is CASCPRGTGDEKLFF.

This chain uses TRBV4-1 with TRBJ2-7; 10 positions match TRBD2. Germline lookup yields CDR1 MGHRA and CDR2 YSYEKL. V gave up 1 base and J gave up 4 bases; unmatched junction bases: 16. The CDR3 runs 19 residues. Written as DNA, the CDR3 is TGCGCCAGCAGCCAAGGTGAAGTCGGACTAGCGGATTCTTATTACGAGCAGTACTTC. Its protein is CASSQGEVGLADSYYEQYF.

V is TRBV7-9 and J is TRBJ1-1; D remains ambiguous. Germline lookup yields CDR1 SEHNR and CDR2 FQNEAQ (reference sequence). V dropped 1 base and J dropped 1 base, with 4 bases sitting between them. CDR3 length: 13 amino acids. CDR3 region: CASSLEANTEAFF. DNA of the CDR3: TGTGCCAGCAGCTTAGAGGCGAACACTGAAGCTTTCTTT.

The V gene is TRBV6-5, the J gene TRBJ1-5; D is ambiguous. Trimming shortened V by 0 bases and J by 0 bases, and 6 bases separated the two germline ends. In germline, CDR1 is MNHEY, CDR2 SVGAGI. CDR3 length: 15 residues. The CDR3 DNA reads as TGTGCCAGCAGTTACTCCGTGGATAGCAATCAGCCCCAGCATTTT. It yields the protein CASSYSVDSNQPQHF.